The sample holds a few counts of the clone carrying this T cell receptor (beta chain). Its antigen is currently unknown. This sample is part of a study of T cell repertoires in cytomegalovirus infection. Overall study: TCR beta signatures that were public indicated CMV infection and matching HLA type.

Findings and limits, study-wide: The study identified carriers of CMV plus the relevant HLA from cumulative public TCR beta family frequency.

Using its own MiXCR run on the reads, TCRdb lists one record per CDR3 protein. The sample gives about 130,000 distinct CDR3 sequences, over 30% of which show up once; roughly 47% is in the top ten. The CDR3 contains 16 residues. Germline-derived CDR1 and CDR2 are SNHLY and FYNNEI. V dropped 2 bases and J dropped 1; count of bases not matched to a gene: 5. The chain uses TRBV2 and TRBJ2-3; 8 bases align to TRBD2. The source of this sequence is a human donor in good health (CMV status not recorded). Some clones in this sample may be carry-over from other donors' samples. The input for sequencing was CD8+ T cells from cultured PBMCs, taken from culture after CMV antigen stimulation. CDR3 in amino acids: CASSESLAGRTDTQYF. DNA of the CDR3: TGTGCCAGCAGTGAAAGCTTAGCGGGGCGCACAGATACGCAGTATTTT. Based on the CDR3 plus reference TRBV2 and TRBJ2-3, the full variable domain is EPEVTQTPSHQVTQMGQEVILRCVPISNHLYFYWYRQILGQKVEFLVSFYNNEISEKSEIFDDQFSVERPDGSNFTLKIRSTKLEDSAMYFCASSESLAGRTDTQYFGPGTRLTVL.